This T cell receptor beta chain was sequenced during a study of spatial heterogeneity in lung cancer. Time point described: sample taken at primary tumor resection. TCRdb called the 5' RACE reads again in MiXCR, with one record for every CDR3 protein. This sample has 20,000 to 25,000 distinct CDR3 sequences; 3.5% to 5.5% occur once, and the top ten carry less than 8%. The germline gives CDR1 SGHRS, CDR2 YFSETQ. The CDR3 is made up of 14 amino acids. V was cut by 4 bases and J by 2 bases, with 7 bases left in between. This clonotype has ten or more counts. The chain carries TRBV5-1 and TRBJ2-6; D possibly uses TRBD1 or TRBD2 (5 bases each). The source of this sequence is a male donor with early-stage non-small cell lung cancer. The material was PBMCs, obtained at surgery. As DNA, the CDR3 is TGCGCCAGCAGCCTGGGGGCTGGGGCCAACGTCCTGACTTTC. Translation: CASSLGAGANVLTF.